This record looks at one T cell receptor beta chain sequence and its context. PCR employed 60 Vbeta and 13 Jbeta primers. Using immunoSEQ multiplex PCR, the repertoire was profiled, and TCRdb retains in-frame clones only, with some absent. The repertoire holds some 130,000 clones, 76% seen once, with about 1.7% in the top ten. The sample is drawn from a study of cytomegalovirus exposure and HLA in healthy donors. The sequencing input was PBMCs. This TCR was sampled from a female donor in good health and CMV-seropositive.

The CDR3 here is CAWSGPLGGIAYEQYF. The DNA of the CDR3 is TGTGCCTGGAGTGGCCCCCTTGGCGGGATCGCCTACGAGCAGTACTTC. This chain connects TRBV30 to TRBJ2-5, with a weak D call TRBD2 (6 bases). The J call is in doubt because the DNA end fits TRBJ2-7 better. The CDR3 covers 16 residues. Germline CDR1 reads GTSNPN; CDR2 reads SVGIG (reference sequence).